The 4 T cell receptor beta chains presented below share a single source sample, sequenced in a study of T cell repertoires in cytomegalovirus infection. TCRdb independently ran MiXCR on the reads; one entry per CDR3 protein. The profile shows about 600,000 distinct CDR3 sequences, approximately 24% of them singletons. Sequenced material: CD8+ T cells from PBMCs. The receptor set was obtained from a human donor in good health (CMV status not recorded). Some clones in this sample may be carry-over from other donors' samples.

This clonotype was seen a handful of times. The V call is TRBV4-2, the J call TRBJ2-7, with a weak D call TRBD1 (6 bases). The CDR3 is 14 residues long. V lost 2 bases to trimming and J lost 5 bases, with 13 bases between them. Germline values: CDR1 LGHNA, CDR2 YNFKEQ. CDR3 DNA sequence: TGTGCCAGCAGCCAAACAGGGAAGGGCAACGAGCAGTACTTC. Translated: CASSQTGKGNEQYF.

CDR3 nucleotides: TGTGCTAGTGGTTTGGTCGAAGGGGCGCGGCCCCAGCATTTT. It yields the protein CASGLVEGARPQHF. The V gene is TRBV12-5, the J gene TRBJ1-5, with D maybe TRBD1 (5 bases). In germline, CDR1 is LGHNT, CDR2 FRNRAP. The V gene lost 0 bases and the J gene lost 9 bases, with 12 bases spanning the gap. There are 14 residues in the CDR3.

The rearrangement uses TRBV19 and TRBJ2-6; D call uncertain. This CDR3 is built from 14 residues. Germline V gene lookup returns CDR1 LNHDA and CDR2 SQIVND (reference sequence). The V and J ends lost 4 bases and 6 bases respectively, with 10 bases between them. The CDR3 spells CASSTPLMANVLTF. The CDR3 DNA follows: TGTGCCAGTAGTACTCCTCTGATGGCCAACGTCCTGACTTTC.

V gene TRBV5-6 combines with J gene TRBJ2-1; weak D call: TRBD1 (6 bases). This CDR3 is built from 14 residues. The V gene's germline CDR1 is SGHDT and CDR2 YYEEEE. The V and J ends lost 4 bases and 8 bases respectively, with 16 bases between them. The CDR3 DNA sequence: TGTGCCAGCAGCCGAAGGGGGACCAGAGATGAGCAGTTCTTC. This sequence encodes CASSRRGTRDEQFF. Based on the CDR3 plus reference TRBV5-6 and TRBJ2-1, the full variable domain is DAGVTQSPTHLIKTRGQQVTLRCSPKSGHDTVSWYQQALGQGPQFIFQYYEEEERQRGNFPDRFSGHQFPNYSSELNVNALLLGDSALYLCASSRRGTRDEQFFGPGTRLTVL.